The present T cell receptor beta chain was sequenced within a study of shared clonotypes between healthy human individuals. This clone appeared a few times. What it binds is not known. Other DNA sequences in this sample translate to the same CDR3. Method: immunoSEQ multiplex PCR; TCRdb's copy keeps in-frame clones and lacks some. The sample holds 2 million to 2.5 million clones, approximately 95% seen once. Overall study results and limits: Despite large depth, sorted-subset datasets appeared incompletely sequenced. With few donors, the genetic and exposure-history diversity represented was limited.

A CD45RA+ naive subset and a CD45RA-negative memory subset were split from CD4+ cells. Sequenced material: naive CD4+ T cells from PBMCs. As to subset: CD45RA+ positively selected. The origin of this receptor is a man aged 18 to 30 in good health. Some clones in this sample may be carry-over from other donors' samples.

The chain's CDR3 is CSVEVNTEAFF. DNA of the CDR3: TGCAGCGTTGAGGTGAACACTGAAGCTTTCTTT. The V gene is TRBV29-1, the J gene TRBJ1-1, with D unclear. The CDR3 covers 11 residues. Germline V gene data show CDR1 as SQVTM and CDR2 as ANQGSEA. Trimming left V 3 bases short and J 0 bases short, with 2 bases between.